These 7 T cell receptor beta chains were all obtained from the same sample, sequenced in a study of T cell changes during pregnancy in multiple sclerosis. Sequencing was performed with immunoSEQ multiplex PCR; in TCRdb, only in-frame clones are kept and a portion is missing. The data show roughly 100,000 clones, with approximately 90% seen just once and 1.5% to 2% held by the top ten. The material was peripheral blood, obtained after pregnancy. The source of these receptors is a female donor with multiple sclerosis, enrolled in a pregnancy study.

CDR3 loop: CASQDTLAYGYTF. CDR3 DNA sequence: TGTGCCTCCCAGGACACCCTCGCCTATGGCTACACCTTC. This chain uses TRBV30 with TRBJ1-2; possible D gene TRBD1, 5 bases. The CDR3 consists of 13 residues. Germline V gives CDR1 GTSNPN, CDR2 SVGIG (reference sequence). Trimming took 7 bases from V and 4 from J, leaving 16 bases between them.

The rearrangement joins TRBV28 to TRBJ1-1; D call uncertain. Germline V gives CDR1 MDHEN, CDR2 SYDVKM. The CDR3 contains 13 residues. V lost 5 bases and J 0 bases, leaving 7 bases between the germline ends. The DNA of the CDR3 is TGTGCCAGCAGTCCCCTCGTGAACACTGAAGCTTTCTTT. It codes for CASSPLVNTEAFF.

This clone has just one count. Written as DNA, the CDR3 is TGTGCCAGCAGCTTTGGAGGGACTAGAAACTCCTACGAGCAGTACTTC. Its translation is CASSFGGTRNSYEQYF. This chain connects TRBV5-4 to TRBJ2-7; 8 nucleotides align to TRBD2. The V and J ends lost 2 bases and 0 bases, in that order; junction bases with no gene match: 7. There are 16 residues in the CDR3. Germline values: CDR1 SGHNT, CDR2 YYREEE (reference sequence).

The chain joins TRBV27 to TRBJ1-2; 7 bases match TRBD1. The germline V gene has CDR1 MNHEY and CDR2 SMNVEV (reference sequence). The CDR3 covers 15 residues. With V trimmed by 5 bases and J by 3 bases, 9 bases remained unmatched. Here the CDR3 DNA reads TGTGCCAGCAGTCAGCTCGGGACAGATGACTATGGCTACACCTTC. Residues: CASSQLGTDDYGYTF.

The V gene is TRBV28, the J gene TRBJ1-1; D unresolved. Trimming cost V 6 bases and J 3 bases, with 8 bases left between them. The CDR3 is 12 residues long. CDR1 is MDHEN and CDR2 is SYDVKM in the germline V gene. The CDR3 region is CASRRTYTEAFF. CDR3 bases: TGTGCCAGCAGGAGAACGTACACTGAAGCTTTCTTT.

This clone showed up just once. The chain couples TRBV5-4 to TRBJ1-1, with D uncertain. Germline V gene lookup returns CDR1 SGHNT and CDR2 YYREEE (reference sequence). The CDR3 sequence is 14 residues long. V was trimmed by 2 bases and J by 1 base, leaving 9 bases between them. CDR3 nucleotides: TGTGCCAGCAGCTTTGGCCGGGGGAACACTGAAGCTTTCTTT. This gives the protein CASSFGRGNTEAFF.

The CDR3 protein is CASSLPPGGPSSYNEQFF. The CDR3 DNA sequence: TGTGCCAGCAGCTTGCCTCCTGGAGGGCCGAGCTCCTACAATGAGCAGTTCTTC. The chain is built from TRBV5-4 and TRBJ2-1; the D gene is possibly TRBD2 (6 bases). Germline values: CDR1 SGHNT, CDR2 YYREEE (reference sequence). CDR3 length: 18 residues. The V and J ends lost 1 base and 0 bases respectively, with 17 bases between them.